This TCR beta chain is from a study of chemoradiotherapy in HPV16-positive cancers (dated by TCRdb to about 2022). For the wider study: Candidate HPV-specific T-cell clones and common TCR motifs were defined through functional T-cell assays on cells from two HPV16-positive patients. Whether T-cell immunity against the HPV oncoproteins E6 and E7 changes during chemoradiotherapy and whether survival is affected by this immunity were examined in the study. The candidate HPV-specific TCRs and motifs were then tracked in TCR repertoires from 80 to 95 patients with HPV-related cancers. The paper as a whole reports these results and caveats: In HPV16-positive patients, expansion of HPV-responsive T cells during chemoradiotherapy was associated with improved recurrence-free survival. Only two HPV16-positive patients were used to derive the functional definition of HPV-specific T cells, and the survival association was reported for HPV16-positive patients. Expansion of candidate HPV-specific clones and E7-related TCR motifs was observed in the tumor microenvironment during treatment, whereas no such expansion was observed for non-HPV-specific T cells.

At the junction V is shortened by 2 bases and J by 7 bases; bases outside the gene matches: 9. The germline V gene provides CDR1 SQVTM and CDR2 ANQGSEA. Counted from cysteine to phenylalanine, this CDR3 has 14 amino acids. Here the CDR3 DNA is all that survives: 42 bases in frame from base 1. This clone has only one observation. Its antigen is not yet known. Nothing much larger sits one base from this clone, and base qualities are not available. The library was produced with the immunoSEQ multiplex PCR assay. This is the immuneACCESS table as TCRdb keeps it, with only in-frame sequences that have V and J called. A part of the clones is gone; compared with another copy, unresolved V genes explain less than half, and the rest is unexplained. A total of approximately 30,000 clones appear in this sample, approximately 88% of them only once. Together, the top ten hold roughly 4.4% of the sample. Repertoires were sampled repeatedly over the course of chemoradiotherapy so that clonal expansion in the tumor microenvironment could be followed.

This material consisted of blood, taken from a patient who underwent chemoradiotherapy. Recombination joined TRBV29-1 with TRBJ1-2; 8 bases in the middle match TRBD1. This clonotype was obtained from a human donor with HPV-associated anogenital cancer. The CDR3 here reads CSVELQGAISGYTF. The nucleotide sequence is given as TGCAGCGTTGAACTTCAGGGGGCGATTAGTGGCTACACCTTC.